These T cell receptor beta chains were read from a single sample in a study of T cells in Graves' hyperthyroidism and ophthalmopathy. TCRdb analysed the multiplex PCR reads with MiXCR anew, one entry per CDR3 protein. The table includes about 380,000 distinct CDR3 sequences, around a sixth detected once. What was sequenced was blood. Receptors were obtained from a man aged 18 to 30 with Graves' ophthalmopathy. Both conserved end residues are part of each CDR3. D genes are given only for firm matches. The size of a clone is reported for some rows only, either as once, few or many, or as a class for expanded clones.

clone_size | j_call | v_call | d_call | cdr3_aa | cdr3_nt
many | TRBJ2-7 | TRBV6-5 | TRBD2 | CASSYSSGGYEQYF | TGTGCCAGCAGTTACTCTAGCGGGGGGTACGAGCAGTACTTC
NA | TRBJ2-7 | TRBV5-1 | TRBD1 | CASSLRTGGEQYF | TGCGCCAGCAGCTTGAGGACAGGTGGGGAGCAGTACTTC
many | TRBJ2-5 | TRBV2 | NA | CASTGQPVETQYF | TGTGCCAGCACGGGGCAGCCGGTGGAGACCCAGTACTTC
few | TRBJ2-7 | TRBV15 | NA | CATSRVDSYEQYF | TGTGCCACCAGCAGAGTGGACAGCTACGAGCAGTACTTC
many | TRBJ2-7 | TRBV12-3/TRBV12-4 | NA | CASSLFDSSYEQYF | TGTGCCAGCAGTTTATTCGACAGTTCCTACGAGCAGTACTTC
few | TRBJ1-4 | TRBV12-3/TRBV12-4 | NA | CASSTLTTNEKLFF | TGTGCCAGCAGCACACTGACAACTAATGAAAAACTGTTTTTT
many | TRBJ1-2 | TRBV18 | TRBD1 | CASSAGQGSYGYTF | TGTGCCAGCTCAGCGGGACAGGGGAGCTATGGCTACACCTTC
few | TRBJ1-1 | TRBV19 | TRBD1 | CAIRDRSTEAFF | TGTGCCATCCGGGACAGAAGCACTGAAGCTTTCTTT
NA | TRBJ1-2 | TRBV9 | NA | CASSGHPREVYGYTF | TGTGCCAGCAGCGGGCACCCCAGGGAGGTCTATGGCTACACCTTC
many | TRBJ2-1 | TRBV27 | TRBD2 | CASSLNSGGYNEQFF | TGTGCCAGCAGTTTAAATAGCGGGGGATACAATGAGCAGTTCTTC
many | TRBJ2-7 | TRBV20-1 | TRBD1 | CSLKTGQGTHEQYF | TGCAGTCTGAAGACGGGACAGGGAACCCACGAGCAGTACTTC
once | TRBJ1-1 | TRBV3-1 | NA | CASSQKTITYAFF | TGTGCCAGCAGCCAAAAAACAATAACTTATGCTTTCTTT
many | TRBJ1-5 | TRBV2 | NA | CASTGQGRGVQPQHF | TGTGCCAGCACGGGCCAGGGCAGGGGCGTCCAGCCCCAGCATTTT
many | TRBJ1-1 | TRBV28 | TRBD1 | CASSWTGMNTEAFF | TGTGCCAGCAGTTGGACAGGTATGAACACTGAAGCTTTCTTT
few | TRBJ1-2 | TRBV28 | NA | CDGGADGYTF | TGTGATGGGGGGGCGGATGGCTACACCTTC
many | TRBJ2-2 | TRBV11-3 | NA | CASSLRRGGTGELFF | TGTGCCAGCAGCTTGCGCAGGGGAGGCACCGGGGAGCTGTTTTTT
NA | TRBJ2-7 | TRBV11-2 | TRBD2 | CASSSLRSGRYHSYEQYF | TGTGCCAGCAGTTCCCTAAGAAGCGGGAGGTATCACTCCTACGAGCAGTACTTC
many | TRBJ2-7 | TRBV11-1 | TRBD1 | CASSLTRQGYQQYF | TGTGCCAGCAGCTTAACGAGACAGGGGTACCAGCAGTACTTC
many | TRBJ2-5 | TRBV2 | TRBD2 | CASRISGGYQETQYF | TGTGCCAGCAGGATTAGCGGGGGGTACCAAGAGACCCAGTACTTC
few | TRBJ2-3 | TRBV14 | NA | CASSQDLDSKRDTQYF | TGTGCCAGCAGCCAAGATTTGGATAGCAAGAGGGATACGCAGTATTTT
few | TRBJ1-1 | TRBV6-1 | NA | CASIPQGLGTEAFF | TGTGCCAGCATTCCTCAGGGGTTAGGTACTGAAGCTTTCTTT
many | TRBJ2-7 | TRBV11-1 | NA | CASSQRTARTSAEQYF | TGTGCCAGCAGCCAGCGGACAGCCCGGACGTCGGCCGAGCAGTACTTC
few | TRBJ2-1 | TRBV14 | TRBD2 | CASQAGGLYNEQFF | TGTGCCAGCCAAGCGGGGGGTCTATACAATGAGCAGTTCTTC
NA | TRBJ2-1 | TRBV2 | TRBD1 | CASSTGQGWGGEDEQFF | TGTGCCAGCAGTACAGGACAGGGTTGGGGCGGGGAGGATGAGCAGTTCTTC
NA | TRBJ2-7 | TRBV12-3/TRBV12-4 | TRBD2 | CASSSIGGDAYEQYF | TGTGCCAGCAGTAGTATTGGGGGGGATGCCTACGAGCAGTACTTC
many | TRBJ2-3 | TRBV12-3/TRBV12-4 | NA | CASSPGGTTQYF | TGTGCCAGCAGCCCCGGGGGGACAACGCAGTATTTT
NA | TRBJ2-6 | TRBV20-1 | NA | CSAPPGGSGANVLTF | TGCAGTGCGCCACCCGGGGGCTCTGGGGCCAACGTCCTGACTTTC
NA | TRBJ1-5 | TRBV3-1 | NA | CASSQRAWGERESQPQHF | TGTGCCAGCAGCCAACGGGCTTGGGGGGAAAGGGAAAGTCAGCCCCAGCATTTT
many | TRBJ1-4 | TRBV20-1 | NA | CSAATGIVDEKLFF | TGCAGTGCTGCTACAGGGATTGTGGATGAAAAACTGTTTTTT
many | TRBJ2-5 | TRBV6-1 | NA | CASSLSSGAGRTQYF | TGTGCCAGCAGTTTATCTTCGGGGGCCGGTAGGACCCAGTACTTC
NA | TRBJ2-3 | TRBV29-1 | NA | CSGVGTPASTDTQYF | TGCAGCGGTGTGGGGACGCCAGCTAGCACAGATACGCAGTATTTT
NA | TRBJ2-3 | TRBV20-1 | NA | CSARWGYGDTQYF | TGCAGTGCTAGGTGGGGGTATGGAGATACGCAGTATTTT
NA | TRBJ1-4 | TRBV6-5 | NA | CASSYGTTNEKLFF | TGTGCCAGCAGTTACGGTACAACTAATGAAAAACTGTTTTTT
many | TRBJ2-7 | TRBV4-1 | NA | CASSQPTGIHEQYF | TGCGCCAGCAGCCAACCCACAGGGATCCACGAGCAGTACTTC
many | TRBJ2-5 | TRBV28 | NA | CASSLERTPGLETQYF | TGTGCCAGCAGTTTAGAGAGGACTCCAGGGTTGGAGACCCAGTACTTC
NA | TRBJ2-1 | TRBV4-1 | TRBD2 | CASSHLTSGPNNEQFF | TGCGCCAGCAGCCATCTGACTAGCGGGCCGAACAATGAGCAGTTCTTC
NA | TRBJ2-3 | TRBV14 | TRBD2 | CASSQDPLARTDTQYF | TGTGCCAGCAGCCAAGACCCACTAGCGAGGACAGATACGCAGTATTTT
many | TRBJ1-5 | TRBV12-3/TRBV12-4 | NA | CASSLIGGLDQPQHF | TGTGCCAGCAGTTTAATTGGGGGCCTTGATCAGCCCCAGCATTTT
NA | TRBJ2-7 | TRBV7-3 | TRBD2 | CASTVTSGVGEQYF | TGTGCCAGCACCGTGACTAGCGGGGTTGGCGAGCAGTACTTC
many | TRBJ1-2 | TRBV7-2 | NA | CASSLTGKTYGYTF | TGTGCCAGCAGCTTAACGGGCAAAACCTATGGCTACACCTTC
NA | TRBJ1-3 | TRBV5-1 | NA | CASSLDGAPGNTIYF | TGCGCCAGCAGCTTGGACGGGGCCCCTGGAAACACCATATATTTT
NA | TRBJ1-2 | TRBV6-1 | NA | CATKGGARYGYTF | TGTGCCACCAAGGGGGGGGCGCGCTATGGCTACACCTTC
many | TRBJ1-6 | TRBV12-3/TRBV12-4 | NA | CASSPAGAYNSPLHF | TGTGCCAGCAGTCCAGCAGGGGCTTACAATTCACCCCTCCACTTT
few | TRBJ2-1 | TRBV18 | TRBD2 | CASSPTMLAGGDEQFF | TGTGCCAGCTCACCAACAATGCTAGCGGGGGGTGATGAGCAGTTCTTC
once | TRBJ2-1 | TRBV12-3/TRBV12-4 | TRBD1 | CASSSRQGGINEQFF | TGTGCCAGCAGTTCGCGACAGGGGGGGATCAATGAGCAGTTCTTC
many | TRBJ1-1 | TRBV6-1 | NA | CASRRQPAWTEAFF | TGTGCCAGCAGAAGACAGCCGGCATGGACTGAAGCTTTCTTT
many | TRBJ2-3 | TRBV11-2 | NA | CASSRLVGGASTDTQYF | TGTGCCAGCAGCCGCCTGGTGGGGGGAGCTAGCACAGATACGCAGTATTTT
many | TRBJ2-5 | TRBV2 | NA | CASSVRGAEQETQYF | TGTGCCAGCAGTGTGAGAGGGGCCGAACAAGAGACCCAGTACTTC
many | TRBJ1-6 | TRBV3-1 | NA | CASSLRDIASPLHF | TGTGCCAGCAGCCTACGGGACATCGCGTCACCCCTCCACTTT
many | TRBJ2-1 | TRBV20-1 | NA | CSARDYNEQFF | TGCAGTGCTAGAGATTACAATGAGCAGTTCTTC
few | TRBJ2-1 | TRBV5-8 | TRBD2 | CASSRAGTSGGRAQFF | TGTGCCAGCAGCCGAGCCGGGACTAGCGGGGGGAGGGCCCAGTTCTTC
many | TRBJ1-5 | TRBV6-1 | NA | CASTEGGFASLPQHF | TGTGCCAGCACCGAGGGGGGTTTCGCTTCCTTGCCCCAGCATTTT
many | TRBJ2-1 | TRBV9 | NA | CASSVAPRTDYNEQFF | TGTGCCAGCAGCGTAGCTCCACGGACTGATTACAATGAGCAGTTCTTC
many | TRBJ2-7 | TRBV20-1 | NA | CSAHVRTGESGYEQYF | TGCAGTGCCCACGTACGGACCGGCGAAAGCGGGTACGAGCAGTACTTC
many | TRBJ2-3 | TRBV3-1 | NA | CASSQPMDSSYTDTQYF | TGTGCCAGCAGCCAACCAATGGACTCTTCATATACAGATACGCAGTATTTT
few | TRBJ2-1 | TRBV5-1 | TRBD2 | CASSLAVVAGDSYNEQFF | TGCGCCAGCAGCTTGGCCGTAGTAGCGGGGGACTCCTACAATGAGCAGTTCTTC
many | TRBJ1-5 | TRBV3-1 | NA | CASSLTPGAGNQPQHF | TGTGCCAGCAGCCTAACCCCCGGGGCCGGCAATCAGCCCCAGCATTTT
many | TRBJ2-7 | TRBV12-3/TRBV12-4 | NA | CASTMGVRGYEQYF | TGTGCCAGCACCATGGGGGTCCGGGGCTACGAGCAGTACTTC
many | TRBJ1-1 | TRBV2 | NA | CASSLGPDGNTEAFF | TGTGCCAGCAGCCTGGGCCCCGACGGGAACACTGAAGCTTTCTTT
many | TRBJ2-5 | TRBV7-2 | TRBD2 | CASSWLAGAKETQYF | TGTGCCAGCAGCTGGCTAGCGGGGGCGAAAGAGACCCAGTACTTC